What follows is one T cell receptor (beta chain) and its context. Seattle patient enrollment occurred during active infection, with longitudinal follow-up thereafter. This entry is derived from a study of blood T cell repertoires in COVID-19. Across the whole study: The United States, Italy and Spain provided the acute and convalescent COVID-19 samples.

Germline-derived CDR1 and CDR2 are DFQATT and SNEGSKA (reference sequence). CDR3 length equals 11 residues. The protocol was immunoSEQ multiplex PCR, while the TCRdb copy is restricted to in-frame clones and leaves out a portion. The sample has 130,000 or so clones; roughly 91% are singletons. The receptor comes from a man in his sixties with COVID-19, enrolled during active disease. The sample consisted of peripheral blood. This chain joins TRBV20-1 and TRBJ1-4; D is undetermined. The CDR3 DNA sequence: TGCAGGACCGGGGCTAATGAAAAACTGTTTTTT. Protein product: CRTGANEKLFF.